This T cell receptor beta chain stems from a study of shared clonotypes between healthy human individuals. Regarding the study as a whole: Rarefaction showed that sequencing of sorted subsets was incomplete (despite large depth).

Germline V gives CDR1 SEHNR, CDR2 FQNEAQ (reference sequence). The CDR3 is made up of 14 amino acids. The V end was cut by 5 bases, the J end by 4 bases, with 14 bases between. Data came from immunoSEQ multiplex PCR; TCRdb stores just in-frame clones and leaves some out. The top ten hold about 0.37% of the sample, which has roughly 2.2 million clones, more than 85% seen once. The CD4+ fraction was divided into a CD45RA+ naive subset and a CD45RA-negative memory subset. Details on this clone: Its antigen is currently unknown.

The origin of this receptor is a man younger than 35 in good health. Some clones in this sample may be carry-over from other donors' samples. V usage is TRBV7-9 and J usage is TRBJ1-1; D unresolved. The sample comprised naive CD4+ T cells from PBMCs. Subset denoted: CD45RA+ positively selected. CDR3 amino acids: CASSLAGGSTEAFF. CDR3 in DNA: TGTGCCAGCAGCCTGGCTGGAGGATCCACTGAAGCTTTCTTT.